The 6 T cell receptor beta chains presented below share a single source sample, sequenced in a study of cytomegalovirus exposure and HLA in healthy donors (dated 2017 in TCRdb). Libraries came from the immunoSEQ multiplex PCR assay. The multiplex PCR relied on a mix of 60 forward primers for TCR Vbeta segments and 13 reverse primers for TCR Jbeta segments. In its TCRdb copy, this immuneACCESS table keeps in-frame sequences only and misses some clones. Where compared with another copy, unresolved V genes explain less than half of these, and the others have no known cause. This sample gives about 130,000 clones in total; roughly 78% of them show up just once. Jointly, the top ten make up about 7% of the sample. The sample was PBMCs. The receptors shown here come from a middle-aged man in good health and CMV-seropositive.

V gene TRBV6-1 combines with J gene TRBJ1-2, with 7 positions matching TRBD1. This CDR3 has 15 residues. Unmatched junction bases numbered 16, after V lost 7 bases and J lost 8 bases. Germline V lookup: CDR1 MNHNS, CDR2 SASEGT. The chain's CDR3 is CASIEINRGPRGYTF. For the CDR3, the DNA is TGTGCCAGCATTGAGATTAACAGGGGCCCTAGAGGCTACACCTTC.

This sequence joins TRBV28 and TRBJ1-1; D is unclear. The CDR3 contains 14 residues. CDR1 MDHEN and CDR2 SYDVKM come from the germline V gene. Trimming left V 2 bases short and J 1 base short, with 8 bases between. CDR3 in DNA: TGTGCCAGCAGTTTAAGAGGGAGGAACACTGAAGCTTTCTTT. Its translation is CASSLRGRNTEAFF.

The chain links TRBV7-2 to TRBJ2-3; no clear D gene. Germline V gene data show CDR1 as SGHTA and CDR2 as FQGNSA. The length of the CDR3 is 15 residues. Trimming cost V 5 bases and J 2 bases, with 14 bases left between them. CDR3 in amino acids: CASSPESTNTDTQYF. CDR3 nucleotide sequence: TGTGCCAGCAGCCCCGAGTCTACCAACACAGATACGCAGTATTTT.

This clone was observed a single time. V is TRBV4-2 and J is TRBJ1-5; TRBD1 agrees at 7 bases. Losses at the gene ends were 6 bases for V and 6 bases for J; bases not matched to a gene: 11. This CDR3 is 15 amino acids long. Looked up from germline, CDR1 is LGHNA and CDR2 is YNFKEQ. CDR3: CASRVEQGGGQPQHF. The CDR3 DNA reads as TGTGCCAGCAGAGTAGAGCAGGGGGGAGGTCAGCCCCAGCATTTT.

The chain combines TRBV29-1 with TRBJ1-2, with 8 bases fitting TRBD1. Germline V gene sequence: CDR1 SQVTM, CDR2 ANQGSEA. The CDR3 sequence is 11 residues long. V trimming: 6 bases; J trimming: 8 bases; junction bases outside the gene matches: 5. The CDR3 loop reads CSVDRGDGYTF. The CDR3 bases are TGCAGCGTAGACAGGGGAGACGGCTACACCTTC.

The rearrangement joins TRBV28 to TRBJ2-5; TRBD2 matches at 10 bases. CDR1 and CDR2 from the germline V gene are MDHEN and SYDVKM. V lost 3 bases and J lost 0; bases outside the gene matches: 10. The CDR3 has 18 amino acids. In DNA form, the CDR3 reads TGTGCCAGCAGTTTTCCGGCTAGCGGGAGAGGGTACCAAGAGACCCAGTACTTC. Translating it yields CASSFPASGRGYQETQYF.